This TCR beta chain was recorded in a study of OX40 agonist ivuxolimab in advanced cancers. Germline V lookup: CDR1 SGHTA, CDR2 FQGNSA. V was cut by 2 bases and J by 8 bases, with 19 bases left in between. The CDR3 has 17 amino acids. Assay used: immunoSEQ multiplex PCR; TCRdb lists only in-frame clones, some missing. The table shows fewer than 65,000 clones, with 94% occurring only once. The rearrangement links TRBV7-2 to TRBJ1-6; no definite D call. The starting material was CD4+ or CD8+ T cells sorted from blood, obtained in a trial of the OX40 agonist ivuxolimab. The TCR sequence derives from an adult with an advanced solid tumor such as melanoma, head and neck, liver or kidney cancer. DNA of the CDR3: TGTGCCAGCAGCTTACTTGCCCCCCAAGGAAGTGATTCACCCCTCCACTTT. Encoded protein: CASSLLAPQGSDSPLHF.